The clone carrying this TCR beta chain was counted only a few times. Its antigen is unidentified. This entry is derived from a study of spatial heterogeneity in lung cancer. Study-level background: Raw reads showed each unique TCR and UMI combination turning up more than ten times on average. Broader study findings: Resection blood, more than follow-up blood, showed ubiquitous expanded tumor TCRs.

Time point meaning: sample taken at primary tumor resection. No cells were sorted before sequencing. The whole RNA sequenced was extracted from tumor, nontumor lung or frozen PBMC. The V and J ends lost 5 bases and 0 bases, in that order; junction bases with no gene match: 14. The germline gives CDR1 SGHTA, CDR2 FQGNSA. There are 18 residues in the CDR3. MiXCR, run by TCRdb on the 5' RACE reads, gives a single entry per CDR3 protein. The sample holds some 47,000 distinct CDR3 sequences, about 7.6% seen once. The rearrangement joins TRBV7-2 to TRBJ2-3, with 7 bases aligning to TRBD2. Sequences were derived from PBMCs, sampled at surgery. The sequence came from a female donor with early-stage non-small cell lung cancer. DNA for the CDR3: TGTGCCAGCAGCCCGACACGGCTAGGACTAGTGAGCACAGATACGCAGTATTTT. It translates to CASSPTRLGLVSTDTQYF.